The sequence of this T cell receptor (beta chain) was determined in a study of T and B cells in COVID-19 patients. The V end was cut by 7 bases, the J end by 0 bases, with 13 bases between. Germline V gives CDR1 SQVTM, CDR2 ANQGSEA. The CDR3 runs 14 residues. This clonotype was seen many times. TRB rearrangements were amplified by multiplex PCR with BIOMED2 TRB-A/B primers. Via MiXCR, TCRdb re-called the multiplex PCR reads, giving one row per CDR3 protein. The sample consists of over 15,000 distinct CDR3 sequences, approximately 30% of them appearing once. TRB was amplified from about 250-500 ng of blood genomic DNA.

The sample comprised blood. The chain employs TRBV29-1 and TRBJ1-3; TRBD1 is a possible D gene (5 bases). This clonotype was obtained from a human donor who had recovered from COVID-19. The CDR3, as DNA: TGCAGCGCTTGGACACGGCGCTCTGGAAACACCATATATTTT. Amino acids: CSAWTRRSGNTIYF.